A selection of T cell receptor beta chains follows, all from one sample in a study of blood T cell repertoires in COVID-19. The method was immunoSEQ multiplex PCR; TCRdb's version includes in-frame clones alone and lacks a portion of them. The sample lists hundreds of thousands of clones, roughly 83% occurring once. The sequenced material came from PBMCs or T cells enriched from blood (not recorded which). These receptors all come from a woman in her forties or fifties who had recovered from COVID-19. CDR3s include the opening cysteine and the closing phenylalanine or tryptophan. A D gene is named only where the DNA matches it firmly. A clone size is listed for some rows: how often the clone was seen (once, few, many), or a class if it is expanded.

>once|TRBD1|TRBV5-1|TRBJ1-1
CASSVQGGALLGNTEAFF
TGCGCCAGCAGCGTCCAAGGGGGCGCCTTACTAGGAAACACTGAAGCTTTCTTT
>once|TRBD2|TRBV5-4|TRBJ2-7
CASSVLAGENYEQYF
TGTGCCAGCAGCGTGCTAGCGGGGGAGAACTACGAGCAGTACTTC
>once|TRBD1|TRBV29-1|TRBJ2-6
CSVEGTGSSGANVLTF
TGCAGCGTTGAAGGGACAGGCTCCTCTGGGGCCAACGTCCTGACTTTC
>-|-|TRBV9|TRBJ1-5
CASSEGLTGENQPQHF
TGTGCCAGCAGCGAGGGGCTGACAGGTGAAAATCAGCCCCAGCATTTT
>-|-|TRBV30|TRBJ1-4
CAWSRTGSGNEKLFF
TGTGCCTGGAGTCGAACAGGGTCGGGGAATGAAAAACTGTTTTTT
>-|-|TRBV20-1|TRBJ2-4
CSAYKNIQYF
TGCAGTGCATACAAAAACATTCAGTACTTC
>-|-|TRBV7-9|TRBJ1-2
CASSLYLGDYGYTF
TGTGCCAGCAGCTTATATTTGGGCGACTATGGCTACACCTTC
>-|TRBD2|TRBV5-1|TRBJ2-3
CASSLTSGSVDTQYF
TGCGCCAGCAGCTTGACTAGCGGGTCGGTCGATACGCAGTATTTT
>-|TRBD2|TRBV5-4|TRBJ2-3
CASSLAGGSADTQYF
TGTGCCAGCAGCTTAGCGGGGGGGTCGGCGGATACGCAGTATTTT
>-|-|TRBV7-2|TRBJ1-1
CASSTHRTAEAFF
TGTGCCAGCAGCACTCACAGGACGGCTGAAGCTTTCTTT
>-|TRBD2|TRBV28|TRBJ2-1
CASFMSGGSNEQFF
TGTGCCAGCTTTATGAGCGGGGGGTCTAATGAGCAGTTCTTC
>-|-|TRBV6-5|TRBJ1-1
CASRRTGSNTEAFF
TGTGCCAGCAGAAGAACCGGGTCAAACACTGAAGCTTTCTTT
>-|-|TRBV14|TRBJ1-2
CASSQQRNRAF
TGTGCCAGCAGCCAACAAAGGAACAGAGCCTTC
>-|TRBD1|TRBV30|TRBJ1-3
CAWIMMETGWSGNTIYF
TGTGCCTGGATTATGATGGAGACAGGGTGGTCTGGAAACACCATATATTTT